These 26 T cell receptor beta chains came from one sample sequenced in a study of blood T cell repertoires in COVID-19. Generated by immunoSEQ multiplex PCR, the TCRdb table keeps only in-frame clones and is missing some. The data contain some 300,000 clones, more than 80% of them singletons. The sample consisted of peripheral blood. The receptor source for this set is a woman aged 50 to 60 with COVID-19, enrolled during active disease.

The chain combines TRBV19 with TRBJ1-2; no definite D call. V gave up 6 bases and J gave up 4 bases, with 9 bases separating them. The CDR3 spans 12 residues. CDR1 is LNHDA, CDR2 SQIVND, per germline (reference sequence). CDR3 coding DNA: TGTGCCAGTAGCAGGTACCTCTATGGCTACACCTTC. This codes for CASSRYLYGYTF.

This rearrangement joins TRBV6-5 to TRBJ1-2; 8 nucleotides agree with TRBD1. The CDR3 covers 12 residues. The trim removed 4 bases at V and 10 bases at J, leaving 5 bases unmatched. Germline V lookup: CDR1 MNHEY, CDR2 SVGAGI. The CDR3 bases are TGTGCCAGCAGTTCAAAACAGGGGGACTACACCTTC. Translated, it gives CASSSKQGDYTF.

The rearrangement uses TRBV18 and TRBJ2-6, with a possible D match to TRBD1 (5 bases). Germline CDR1 is KGHSH and CDR2 is LQKENI. Trimming left V 1 base short and J 2 bases short, with 18 bases between. This CDR3 comprises 19 residues. CDR3 coding DNA: TGTGCCAGCTCACCACTCGTCCCGGACACTAAACCTGGGGCCAACGTCCTGACTTTC. Protein product: CASSPLVPDTKPGANVLTF.

The genes are TRBV19 and TRBJ1-4; D not certain. The CDR3 has 14 residues. Trimming pared 3 bases from V and 0 bases from J, leaving 5 bases between. The germline V gene has CDR1 LNHDA and CDR2 SQIVND (reference sequence). CDR3 nucleotides: TGTGCCAGTAGTATCCAATCAACTAATGAAAAACTGTTTTTT. It codes for CASSIQSTNEKLFF.

V is TRBV7-9 and J is TRBJ1-1, with 7 nucleotides matching TRBD1. CDR1 and CDR2 (germline): SEHNR, FQNEAQ (reference sequence). Trimming cost V 3 bases and J 4 bases; bases outside gene matches: 8. The CDR3 covers 15 residues. DNA of the CDR3: TGTGCCAGCAGCTTGGACGGGACAGTCGGCACTGAAGCTTTCTTT. Translated, it gives CASSLDGTVGTEAFF.

The chain uses TRBV7-6 and TRBJ2-1, with 7 nucleotides matching TRBD2. The CDR3 covers 14 residues. The germline V gene has CDR1 SGHVS and CDR2 FNYEAQ. The V gene end was trimmed by 3 bases and the J gene end by 4 bases; junction bases not matched to a gene: 3. The CDR3 loop is CASSLSGVYNEQFF. The CDR3 nucleotides read TGTGCCAGCAGCTTGAGCGGGGTTTACAATGAGCAGTTCTTC.

The genes are TRBV29-1 and TRBJ1-2, with D possibly matching TRBD1 (6 bases). V lost 5 bases to trimming and J lost 4 bases, with 17 bases between them. CDR1 and CDR2 (germline): SQVTM, ANQGSEA. The CDR3 is made up of 14 amino acids. This CDR3 is CSVSRGDRTYGYTF. CDR3 DNA: TGCAGCGTTAGCAGGGGAGATAGAACCTATGGCTACACCTTC. The variable domain in full, completed from reference TRBV29-1 and TRBJ1-2, reads SAVISQKPSRDICQRGTSLTIQCQVDSQVTMMFWYRQQPGQSLTLIATANQGSEATYESGFVIDKFPISRPNLTFSTLTVSNMSPEDSSIYLCSVSRGDRTYGYTFGSGTRLTVV.

DNA for the CDR3: TGTGCCAGCAGCTCGTCACAGGGGGTACTGAGGGAGACCCAGTACTTC. Translated, it gives CASSSSQGVLRETQYF. The V call is TRBV11-3, the J call TRBJ2-5; TRBD1 aligns across 8 bases. The ends lost 4 bases at V and 5 bases at J; junction bases unmatched: 12. CDR3 size: 16 residues. From germline, CDR1 is SGHNT and CDR2 YENEEA.

This sequence joins TRBV3-1 (or the pseudogene TRBV3-2) and TRBJ2-3; 13 bases align to TRBD2. This CDR3 region has 15 residues. Germline V gives CDR1 LGHDT, CDR2 YNNKEL (reference sequence). J lost 5 bases, V lost 6 bases, and 5 bases had no gene match. The CDR3 sequence: CASRGLAGVGDTQYF. The CDR3, as DNA: TGTGCCAGCAGAGGACTAGCGGGAGTGGGAGATACGCAGTATTTT.

The V and J genes are TRBV18 and TRBJ2-7, with a weak D call TRBD1 (6 bases). This CDR3 is 13 amino acids long. CDR1 is KGHSH, CDR2 LQKENI, per germline. V was shortened by 4 bases and J by 2 bases, with 9 bases between the two germline ends. This chain's CDR3 is CASSRGGTYEQYF. In nucleotides, the CDR3 is TGTGCCAGCTCACGAGGGGGAACCTACGAGCAGTACTTC. The full variable domain, rest sourced from reference TRBV18 and TRBJ2-7, is NAGVMQNPRHLVRRRGQEARLRCSPMKGHSHVYWYRQLPEEGLKFMVYLQKENIIDESGMPKERFSAEFPKEGPSILRIQQVVRGDSAAYFCASSRGGTYEQYFGPGTRLTVT.

The V gene is TRBV6-5, the J gene TRBJ1-1; D might be TRBD1 (5 bases). Deletions cut 7 bases from V and 4 bases from J, with 16 bases between. Germline V gives CDR1 MNHEY, CDR2 SVGAGI. The CDR3 has 14 residues. CDR3 sequence (DNA): TGTGCCAGCACCACAGATCTGGGGGGCACTGAAGCTTTCTTT. It translates to CASTTDLGGTEAFF.

Written as DNA, the CDR3 is TGTGCCAGCAGTCCAACAGAATCTGGAAACACCATATATTTT. Translated: CASSPTESGNTIYF. The chain is built from TRBV6-5 and TRBJ1-3; no clear D gene. CDR1 is MNHEY, CDR2 SVGAGI, per germline. The length of the CDR3 is 14 residues. The germline V and J ends were trimmed by 5 bases and 1 base, with 9 bases remaining between them.

The chain carries TRBV25-1 and TRBJ1-2; 11 nucleotides match TRBD1. This CDR3 is 15 amino acids long. The junction had 2 bases not matched to a gene; V was cut back by 1 base and J by 4 bases. Germline V gene sequence: CDR1 MGHDK, CDR2 SYGVNS. Here the CDR3 DNA reads TGTGCCAGCAGTGAATCCGGGACAGGGGGCTATGGCTACACCTTC. Amino acid sequence: CASSESGTGGYGYTF.

This clone was observed a single time. The rearrangement links TRBV27 to TRBJ2-7; D is unresolved. CDR1 is MNHEY, CDR2 SMNVEV, per germline (reference sequence). Between the trimmed V and J ends, which lost 3 bases and 2 bases, there was a span of 20 bases. The length of the CDR3 is 17 residues. The CDR3 loop reads CASSFGGGSYLTYEQYF. The CDR3 DNA follows: TGTGCCAGCAGTTTCGGCGGCGGATCCTACCTAACCTACGAGCAGTACTTC.

This clone was recorded a few times. The chain joins TRBV19 to TRBJ2-1; 7 bases are shared with TRBD1. Germline V gene data show CDR1 as LNHDA and CDR2 as SQIVND (reference sequence). The CDR3 consists of 15 residues. V was pared by 11 bases and J by 3 bases, with 13 bases of the junction left unmatched. CDR3 sequence (DNA): TGTGCCGTCTCCGGGACAGCATACTTCTACAATGAGCAGTTCTTC. Encoded protein: CAVSGTAYFYNEQFF.

The chain joins TRBV5-1 to TRBJ2-7; D is ambiguous. The V end lost 4 bases, the J end lost 0 bases, and 14 bases lay between the germline ends. CDR1 is SGHRS and CDR2 is YFSETQ in the germline V gene. The CDR3 extends over 15 amino acids. The CDR3 is CASSPFTVSSYEQYF. The CDR3 nucleotides read TGCGCCAGCAGCCCTTTTACAGTTAGCTCCTACGAGCAGTACTTC.

This chain joins TRBV5-4 and TRBJ1-5; 7 bases align to TRBD1. Looked up from germline, CDR1 is SGHNT and CDR2 is YYREEE (reference sequence). Germline trimming cut 4 bases from V and 0 bases from J; bases unmatched to any gene: 13. This CDR3 spans 18 amino acids. CDR3 sequence: CASSPQTGPKYSNQPQHF. Here the CDR3 DNA reads TGTGCCAGCAGCCCCCAGACAGGGCCGAAATATAGCAATCAGCCCCAGCATTTT. The variable domain in full, with the rest retrieved from reference TRBV5-4 and TRBJ1-5, is ETGVTQSPTHLIKTRGQQVTLRCSSQSGHNTVSWYQQALGQGPQFIFQYYREEENGRGNFPPRFSGLQFPNYSSELNVNALELDDSALYLCASSPQTGPKYSNQPQHFGDGTRLSIL.

This clone was detected only once. V usage is TRBV19 and J usage is TRBJ2-5; TRBD2 is a possible D gene (5 bases). V lost 6 bases and J lost 2, with 10 bases in between. The V gene's germline CDR1 is LNHDA and CDR2 SQIVND (reference sequence). There are 13 residues in the CDR3. The CDR3 DNA reads TGTGCCAGTAGGGGGAGCTTGCAAGAGACCCAGTACTTC. This sequence encodes CASRGSLQETQYF.

The genes are TRBV5-5 and TRBJ2-7; 11 bases agree with TRBD2. Per the germline V gene, CDR1 is SGHKS and CDR2 is YYEKEE (reference sequence). The length of the CDR3 is 15 residues. The V gene end was trimmed by 10 bases and the J gene end by 4 bases; junction bases not matched to a gene: 13. The CDR3 DNA sequence: TGTGCCTGGGGACAGGGCGGGACTAGCGGATACGAGCAGTACTTC. It specifies CAWGQGGTSGYEQYF.

The chain has TRBV15 and TRBJ2-7; possible D gene TRBD2, 5 bases. Per the germline V gene, CDR1 is LNHNV and CDR2 is YYDKDF (reference sequence). This CDR3 contains 13 residues. The V end was cut by 5 bases, the J end by 4 bases, with 12 bases between. The CDR3 loop reads CATSERVSYEQYF. In nucleotides, the CDR3 is TGTGCCACCAGCGAGAGGGTTTCGTACGAGCAGTACTTC.

This clone occurred once. This rearrangement joins TRBV10-3 to TRBJ1-5; D remains ambiguous. Germline V gene lookup returns CDR1 ENHRY and CDR2 SYGVKD. The ends were cut back, 7 bases at V and 0 bases at J, with 13 bases in the middle. CDR3 size: 15 residues. The CDR3 nucleotides are TGTGCCATCAACCGAGGCATAGATAGCAATCAGCCCCAGCATTTT. Residues: CAINRGIDSNQPQHF.

This clone was detected only a few times. This sequence joins TRBV5-6 and TRBJ2-7, with D perhaps matching TRBD1 (5 bases). V shed 4 bases and J shed 3 bases, with 14 bases lying between them. This CDR3 region has 14 residues. Germline-derived CDR1 and CDR2 are SGHDT and YYEEEE. The CDR3 loop is CASSPKSTDYEQYF. CDR3 sequence (DNA): TGTGCCAGCAGCCCGAAGTCGACAGACTACGAGCAGTACTTC.

The gene calls are TRBV2 and TRBJ1-1, with D possibly TRBD1 on 5 matching bases. CDR1 and CDR2 from the germline V gene are SNHLY and FYNNEI. V dropped 5 bases and J dropped 3 bases, with 16 bases sitting between them. The CDR3 runs 15 residues. The CDR3 DNA sequence: TGTGCCAGCAGTTCCGGGGCGGGGGAAGACACTGAAGCTTTCTTT. As protein: CASSSGAGEDTEAFF.

The V and J genes are TRBV5-6 and TRBJ2-6; maybe TRBD1 (5 bases). Deletions cut 1 base from V and 0 bases from J, with 8 bases between. Per germline, CDR1 SGHDT and CDR2 YYEEEE. This CDR3 contains 16 residues. CDR3 sequence (DNA): TGTGCCAGCAGCTTGCCAGGGCCCTCTGGGGCCAACGTCCTGACTTTC. Translated: CASSLPGPSGANVLTF.

The chain carries TRBV27 and TRBJ2-2, with a tentative D call TRBD1 (5 bases). Trimming removed 6 bases from V and 1 base from J, with 15 bases in between. The germline gives CDR1 MNHEY, CDR2 SMNVEV (reference sequence). The CDR3 is 16 amino acids. In nucleotides, the CDR3 is TGTGCCAGCAGCCGCCTGACAGAGGTGAACACCGGGGAGCTGTTTTTT. This sequence encodes CASSRLTEVNTGELFF.

This chain links TRBV15 with TRBJ2-5; D is possibly TRBD2 (5 bases). CDR1 and CDR2 from the germline V gene are LNHNV and YYDKDF (reference sequence). V lost 1 base and J lost 1, with 13 bases in between. There are 16 residues in the CDR3. CDR3 in amino acids: CATSRGRTGVQETQYF. The CDR3 nucleotides read TGTGCCACCAGCAGAGGACGAACCGGGGTCCAAGAGACCCAGTACTTC.